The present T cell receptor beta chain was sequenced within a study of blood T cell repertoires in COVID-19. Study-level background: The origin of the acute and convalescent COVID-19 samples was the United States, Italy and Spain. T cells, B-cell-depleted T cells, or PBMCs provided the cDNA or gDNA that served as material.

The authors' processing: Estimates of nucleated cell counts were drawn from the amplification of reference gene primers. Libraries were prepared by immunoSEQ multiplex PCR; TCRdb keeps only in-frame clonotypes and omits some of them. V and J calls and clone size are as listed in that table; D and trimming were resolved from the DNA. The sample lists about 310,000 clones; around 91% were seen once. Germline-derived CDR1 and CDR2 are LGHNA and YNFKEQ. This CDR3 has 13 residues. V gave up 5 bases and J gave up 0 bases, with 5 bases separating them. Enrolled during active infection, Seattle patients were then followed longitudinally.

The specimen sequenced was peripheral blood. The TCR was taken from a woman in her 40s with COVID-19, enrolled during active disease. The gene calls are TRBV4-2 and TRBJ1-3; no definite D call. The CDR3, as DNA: TGTGCCAGCAGCAGGAGCTCTGGAAACACCATATATTTT. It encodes CASSRSSGNTIYF.